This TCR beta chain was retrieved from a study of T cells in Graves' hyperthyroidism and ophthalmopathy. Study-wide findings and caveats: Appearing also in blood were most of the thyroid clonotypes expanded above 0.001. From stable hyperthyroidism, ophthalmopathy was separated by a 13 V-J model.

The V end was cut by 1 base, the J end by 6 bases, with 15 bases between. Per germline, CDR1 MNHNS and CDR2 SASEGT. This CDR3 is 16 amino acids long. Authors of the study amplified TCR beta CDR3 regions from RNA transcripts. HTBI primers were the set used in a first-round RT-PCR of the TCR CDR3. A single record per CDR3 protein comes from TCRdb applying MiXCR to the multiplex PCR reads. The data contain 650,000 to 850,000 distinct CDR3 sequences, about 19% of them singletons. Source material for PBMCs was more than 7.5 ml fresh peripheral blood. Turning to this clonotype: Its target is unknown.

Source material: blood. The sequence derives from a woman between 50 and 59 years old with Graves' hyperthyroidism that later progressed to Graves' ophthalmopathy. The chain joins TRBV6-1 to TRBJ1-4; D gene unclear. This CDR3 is CASSEDGIGRDEKLFF. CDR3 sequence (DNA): TGTGCCAGCAGTGAAGACGGAATAGGGAGGGATGAAAAACTGTTTTTT.